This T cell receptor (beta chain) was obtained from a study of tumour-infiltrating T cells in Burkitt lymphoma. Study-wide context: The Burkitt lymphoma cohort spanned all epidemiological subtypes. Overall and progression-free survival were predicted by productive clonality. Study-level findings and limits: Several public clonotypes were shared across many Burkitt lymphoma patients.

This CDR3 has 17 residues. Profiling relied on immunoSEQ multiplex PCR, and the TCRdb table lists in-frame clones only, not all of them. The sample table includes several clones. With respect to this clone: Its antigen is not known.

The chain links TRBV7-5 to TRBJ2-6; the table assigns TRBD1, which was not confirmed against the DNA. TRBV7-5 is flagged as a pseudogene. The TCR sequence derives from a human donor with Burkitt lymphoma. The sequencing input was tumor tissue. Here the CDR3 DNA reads TGTGCCAGAATTCGGTACTGTAGACAAAGTCGGGCCAACGTCCTGACTTTC. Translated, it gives CARIRYCRQSRANVLTF.